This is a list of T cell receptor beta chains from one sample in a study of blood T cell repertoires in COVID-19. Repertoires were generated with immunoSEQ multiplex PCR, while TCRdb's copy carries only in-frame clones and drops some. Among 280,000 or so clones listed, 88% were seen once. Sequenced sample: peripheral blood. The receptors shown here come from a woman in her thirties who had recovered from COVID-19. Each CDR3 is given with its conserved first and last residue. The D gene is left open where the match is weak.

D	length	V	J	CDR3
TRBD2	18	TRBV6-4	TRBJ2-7	CASSDSLGLGEGTYEQYF
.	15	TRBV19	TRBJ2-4	CASSTRHLAKNIQYF
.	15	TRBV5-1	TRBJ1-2	CASSVGGGPNYGYTF
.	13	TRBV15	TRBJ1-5	CATSRDGNQPQHF
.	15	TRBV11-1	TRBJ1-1	CASSSLIQGNTEAFF
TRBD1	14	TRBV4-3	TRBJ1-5	CASSQETGVQPQHF
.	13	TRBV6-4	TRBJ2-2	CASSDSDTGELFF
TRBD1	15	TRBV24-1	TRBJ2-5	CATSDPQTGGETQYF
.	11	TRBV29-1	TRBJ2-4	CSVERLNIQYF
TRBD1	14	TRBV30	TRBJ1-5	CAWSPGQLNQPQHF
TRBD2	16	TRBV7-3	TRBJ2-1	CASSPNREVHYNEQFF
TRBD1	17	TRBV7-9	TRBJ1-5	CASSLALRQGADQPQHF
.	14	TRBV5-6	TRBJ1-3	CASSSGTPGNTIYF
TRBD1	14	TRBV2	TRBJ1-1	CAGMGQLASTEAFF
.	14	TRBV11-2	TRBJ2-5	CASSLGTLQETQYF
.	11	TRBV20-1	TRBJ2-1	CSAPGRNEQFF
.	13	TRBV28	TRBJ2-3	CASLLRAPKGLDF
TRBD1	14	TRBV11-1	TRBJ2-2	CASNLDRGAGELFF
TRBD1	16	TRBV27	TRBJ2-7	CASSSKRGTGPYEQYF
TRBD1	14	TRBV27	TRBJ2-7	CASSRRDRSYEQYF
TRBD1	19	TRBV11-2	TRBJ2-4	CASRRPGTGIGGTKNIQYF
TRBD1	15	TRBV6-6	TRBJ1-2	CASRPGTGGDYGYTF
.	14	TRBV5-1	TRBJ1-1	CASSFSPGNTEAFF